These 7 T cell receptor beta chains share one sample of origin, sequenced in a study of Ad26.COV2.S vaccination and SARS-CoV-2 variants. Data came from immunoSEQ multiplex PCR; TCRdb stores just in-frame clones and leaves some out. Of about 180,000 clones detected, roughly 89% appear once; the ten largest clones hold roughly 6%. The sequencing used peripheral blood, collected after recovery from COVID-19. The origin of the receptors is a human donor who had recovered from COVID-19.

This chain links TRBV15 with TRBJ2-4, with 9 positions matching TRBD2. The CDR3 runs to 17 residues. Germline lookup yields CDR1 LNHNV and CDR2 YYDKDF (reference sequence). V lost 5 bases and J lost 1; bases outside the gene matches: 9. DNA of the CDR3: TGTGCCACCAGCGCCGATTCGAGCGGGGGGGCCAAAAACATTCAGTACTTC. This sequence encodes CATSADSSGGAKNIQYF.

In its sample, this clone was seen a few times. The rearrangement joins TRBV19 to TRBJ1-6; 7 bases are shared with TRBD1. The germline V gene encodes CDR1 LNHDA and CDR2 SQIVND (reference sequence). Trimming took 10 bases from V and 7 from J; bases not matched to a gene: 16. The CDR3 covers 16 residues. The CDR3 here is CATKAWIDRENSPLHF. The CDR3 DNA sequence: TGTGCCACCAAAGCCTGGATAGACAGGGAGAATTCACCCCTCCACTTT.

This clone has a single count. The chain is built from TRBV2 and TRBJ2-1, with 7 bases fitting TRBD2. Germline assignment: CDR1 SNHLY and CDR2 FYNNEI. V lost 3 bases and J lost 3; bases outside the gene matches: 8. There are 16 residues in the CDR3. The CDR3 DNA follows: TGTGCCAGCAGTGATCCGGGGGGAGTGGACTACAATGAGCAGTTCTTC. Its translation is CASSDPGGVDYNEQFF.

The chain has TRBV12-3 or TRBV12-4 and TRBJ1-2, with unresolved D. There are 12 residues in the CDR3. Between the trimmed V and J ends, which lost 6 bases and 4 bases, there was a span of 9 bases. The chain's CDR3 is CASSKLGYGYTF. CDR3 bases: TGTGCCAGCAGCAAATTGGGCTATGGCTACACCTTC.

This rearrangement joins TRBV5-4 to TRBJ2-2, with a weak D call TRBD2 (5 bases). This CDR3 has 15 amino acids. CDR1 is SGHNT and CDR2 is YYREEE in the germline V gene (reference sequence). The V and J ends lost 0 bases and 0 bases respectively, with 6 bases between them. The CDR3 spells CASSLGTSNTGELFF. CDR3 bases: TGTGCCAGCAGCTTGGGGACTTCGAACACCGGGGAGCTGTTTTTT.

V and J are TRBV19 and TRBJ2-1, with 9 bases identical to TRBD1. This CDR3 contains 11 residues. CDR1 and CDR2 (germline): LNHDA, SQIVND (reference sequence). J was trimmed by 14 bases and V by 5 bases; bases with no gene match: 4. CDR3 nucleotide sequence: TGTGCCAGTAGTTTCCGGGACAGGGAGTTCTTC. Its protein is CASSFRDREFF.

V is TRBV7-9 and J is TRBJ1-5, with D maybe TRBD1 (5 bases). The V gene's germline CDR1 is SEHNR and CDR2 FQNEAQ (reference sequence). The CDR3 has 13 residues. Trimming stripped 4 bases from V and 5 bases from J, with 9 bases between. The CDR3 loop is CASSSGLDQPQHF. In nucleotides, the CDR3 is TGTGCCAGCAGCTCAGGGTTGGATCAGCCCCAGCATTTT.